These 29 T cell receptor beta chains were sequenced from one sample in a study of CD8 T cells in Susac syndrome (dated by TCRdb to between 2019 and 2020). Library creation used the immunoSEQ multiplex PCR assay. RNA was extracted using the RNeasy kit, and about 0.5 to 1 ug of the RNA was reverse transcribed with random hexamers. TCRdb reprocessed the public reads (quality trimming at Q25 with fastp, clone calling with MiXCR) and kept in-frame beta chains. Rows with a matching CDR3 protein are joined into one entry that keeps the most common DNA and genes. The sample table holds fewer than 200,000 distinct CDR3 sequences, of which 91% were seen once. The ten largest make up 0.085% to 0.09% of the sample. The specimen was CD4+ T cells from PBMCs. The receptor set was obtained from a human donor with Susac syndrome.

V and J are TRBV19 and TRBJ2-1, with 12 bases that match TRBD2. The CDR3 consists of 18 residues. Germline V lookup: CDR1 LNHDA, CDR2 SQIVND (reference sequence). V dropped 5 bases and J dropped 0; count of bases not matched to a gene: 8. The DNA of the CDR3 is TGTGCCAGTAGTCGGGGTCTAGCGGGAGGGAGCTCCTACAATGAGCAGTTCTTC. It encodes CASSRGLAGGSSYNEQFF.

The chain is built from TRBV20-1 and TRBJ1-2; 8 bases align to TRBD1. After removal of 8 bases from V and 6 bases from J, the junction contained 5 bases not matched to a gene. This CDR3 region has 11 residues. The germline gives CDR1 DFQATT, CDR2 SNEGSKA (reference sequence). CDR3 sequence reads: CSTRQGNGYTF. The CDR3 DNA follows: TGCAGTACCCGACAGGGGAATGGCTACACCTTC.

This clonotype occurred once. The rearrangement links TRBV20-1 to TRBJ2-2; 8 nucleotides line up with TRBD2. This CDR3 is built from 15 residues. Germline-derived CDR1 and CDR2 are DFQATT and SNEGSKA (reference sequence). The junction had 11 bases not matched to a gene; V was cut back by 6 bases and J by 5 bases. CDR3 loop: CSATTGGARTGELFF. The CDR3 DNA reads TGCAGTGCCACAACGGGAGGGGCTCGGACCGGGGAGCTGTTTTTT.

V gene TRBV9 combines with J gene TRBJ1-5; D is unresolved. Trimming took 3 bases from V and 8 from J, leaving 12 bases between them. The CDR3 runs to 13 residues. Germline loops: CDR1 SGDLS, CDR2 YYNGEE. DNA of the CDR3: TGTGCCAGCAGCGGTCGCGAGACGGAGCCCCAGCATTTT. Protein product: CASSGRETEPQHF.

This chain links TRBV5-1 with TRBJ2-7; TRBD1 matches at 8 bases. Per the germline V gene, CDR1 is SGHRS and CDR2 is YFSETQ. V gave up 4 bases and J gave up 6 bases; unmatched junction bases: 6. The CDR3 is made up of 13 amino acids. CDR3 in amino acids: CASSPDRALEQYF. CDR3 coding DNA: TGCGCCAGCAGCCCGGACAGGGCGCTCGAGCAGTACTTC.

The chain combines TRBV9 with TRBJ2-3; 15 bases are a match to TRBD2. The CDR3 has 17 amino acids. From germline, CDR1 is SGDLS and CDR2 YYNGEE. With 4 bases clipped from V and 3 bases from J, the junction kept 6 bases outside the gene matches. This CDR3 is CASSLGLAGGFTDTQYF. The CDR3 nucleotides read TGTGCCAGCAGCTTGGGACTAGCGGGAGGTTTTACAGATACGCAGTATTTT.

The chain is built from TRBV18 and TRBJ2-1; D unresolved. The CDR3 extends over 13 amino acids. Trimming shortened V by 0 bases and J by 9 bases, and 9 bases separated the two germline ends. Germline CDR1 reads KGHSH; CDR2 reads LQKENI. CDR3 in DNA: TGTGCCAGCTCACCACCCCCGAGTGGTGAGCAGTTCTTC. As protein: CASSPPPSGEQFF.

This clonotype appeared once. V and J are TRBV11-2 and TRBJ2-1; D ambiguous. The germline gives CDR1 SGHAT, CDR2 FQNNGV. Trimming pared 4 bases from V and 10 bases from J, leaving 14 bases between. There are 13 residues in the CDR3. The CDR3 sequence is CASSYNERREQFF. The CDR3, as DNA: TGTGCCAGCAGCTATAATGAACGACGAGAGCAGTTCTTC.

The CDR3 sequence: CASSSTYAGELFF. The CDR3 bases are TGTGCCAGCAGTTCGACTTATGCCGGGGAGCTGTTTTTT. The V call is TRBV12-3 or TRBV12-4, the J call TRBJ2-2, with D hard to call. The CDR3 extends over 13 amino acids. V dropped 4 bases and J dropped 6 bases, with 9 bases sitting between them.

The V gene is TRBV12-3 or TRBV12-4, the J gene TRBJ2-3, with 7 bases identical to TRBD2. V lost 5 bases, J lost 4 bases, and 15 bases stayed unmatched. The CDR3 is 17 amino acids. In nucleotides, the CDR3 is TGTGCCAGCAGTCAGAGATGGGAGGGCCTTAGGCCAGATACGCAGTATTTT. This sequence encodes CASSQRWEGLRPDTQYF.

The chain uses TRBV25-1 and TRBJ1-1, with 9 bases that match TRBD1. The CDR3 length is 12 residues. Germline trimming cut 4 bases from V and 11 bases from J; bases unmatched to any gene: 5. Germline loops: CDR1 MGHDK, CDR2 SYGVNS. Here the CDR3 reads CASSAGTGWAFF. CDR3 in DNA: TGTGCCAGCAGTGCCGGGACAGGGTGGGCTTTCTTT.

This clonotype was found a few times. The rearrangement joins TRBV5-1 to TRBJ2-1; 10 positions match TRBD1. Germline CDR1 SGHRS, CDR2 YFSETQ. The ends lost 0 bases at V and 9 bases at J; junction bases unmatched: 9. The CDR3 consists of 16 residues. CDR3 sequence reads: CASSLAGTGVFGEQFF. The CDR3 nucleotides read TGCGCCAGCAGCTTGGCCGGGACAGGGGTTTTCGGTGAGCAGTTCTTC.

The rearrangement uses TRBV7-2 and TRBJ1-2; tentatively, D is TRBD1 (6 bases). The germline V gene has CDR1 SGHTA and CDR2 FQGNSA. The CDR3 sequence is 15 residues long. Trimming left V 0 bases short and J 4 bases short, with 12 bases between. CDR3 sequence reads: CASSLALIQGYGYTF. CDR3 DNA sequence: TGTGCCAGCAGCTTAGCGCTTATACAGGGCTATGGCTACACCTTC.

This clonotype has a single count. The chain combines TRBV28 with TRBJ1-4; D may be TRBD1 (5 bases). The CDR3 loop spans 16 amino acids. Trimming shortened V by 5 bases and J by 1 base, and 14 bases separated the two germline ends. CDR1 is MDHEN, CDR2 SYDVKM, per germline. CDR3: CASSLLAGKTNEKLFF. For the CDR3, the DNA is TGTGCCAGCAGTCTCTTAGCAGGGAAAACTAATGAAAAACTGTTTTTT.

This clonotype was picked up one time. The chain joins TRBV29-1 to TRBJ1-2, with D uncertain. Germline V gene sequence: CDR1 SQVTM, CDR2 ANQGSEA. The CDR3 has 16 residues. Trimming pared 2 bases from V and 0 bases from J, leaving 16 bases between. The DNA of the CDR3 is TGCAGCGTTGAATCGTTTTCCGCAGCCCCTAACTATGGCTACACCTTC. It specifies CSVESFSAAPNYGYTF.

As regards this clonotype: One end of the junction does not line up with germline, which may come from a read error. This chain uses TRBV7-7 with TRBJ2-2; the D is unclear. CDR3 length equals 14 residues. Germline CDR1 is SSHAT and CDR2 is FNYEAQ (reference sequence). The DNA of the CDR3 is TGTGCTAGCAGCTTTGCAGAGAACACCGGGGAGCTGTTTTTT. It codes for CASSFAENTGELFF.

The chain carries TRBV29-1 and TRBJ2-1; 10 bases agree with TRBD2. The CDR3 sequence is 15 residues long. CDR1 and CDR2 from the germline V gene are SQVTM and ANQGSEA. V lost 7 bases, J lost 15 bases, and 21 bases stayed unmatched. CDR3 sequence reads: CSASIESGRATSPFF. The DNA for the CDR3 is TGCAGCGCTAGCATCGAAAGCGGGAGGGCAACCAGTCCGTTCTTC.

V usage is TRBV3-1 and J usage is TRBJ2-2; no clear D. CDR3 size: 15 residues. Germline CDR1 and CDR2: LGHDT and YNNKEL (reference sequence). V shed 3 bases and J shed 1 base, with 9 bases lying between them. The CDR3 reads CASSHPGRNTGELFF. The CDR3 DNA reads TGTGCCAGCAGCCATCCCGGCCGGAACACCGGGGAGCTGTTTTTT.

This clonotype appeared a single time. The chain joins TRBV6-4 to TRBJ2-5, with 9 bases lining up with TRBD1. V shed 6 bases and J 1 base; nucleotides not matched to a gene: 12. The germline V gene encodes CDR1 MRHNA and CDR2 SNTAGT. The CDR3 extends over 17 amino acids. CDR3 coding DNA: TGTGCCAGCAGCCTCTTTGCCAAGACAGGGGGCCAAGAGACCCAGTACTTC. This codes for CASSLFAKTGGQETQYF.

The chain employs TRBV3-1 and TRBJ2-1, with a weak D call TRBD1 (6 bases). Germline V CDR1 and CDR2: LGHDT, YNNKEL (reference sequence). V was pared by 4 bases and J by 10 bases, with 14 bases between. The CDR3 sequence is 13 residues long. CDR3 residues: CASSLLQGNEQFF. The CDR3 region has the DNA TGTGCCAGCAGCCTACTACAGGGAAACGAGCAGTTCTTC.

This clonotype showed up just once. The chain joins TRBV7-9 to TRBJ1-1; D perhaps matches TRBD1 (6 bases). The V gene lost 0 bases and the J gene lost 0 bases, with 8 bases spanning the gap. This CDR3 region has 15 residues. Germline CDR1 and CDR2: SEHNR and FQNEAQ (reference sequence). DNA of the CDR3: TGTGCCAGCAGCTTAGCGAGACAGGTGAACACTGAAGCTTTCTTT. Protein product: CASSLARQVNTEAFF. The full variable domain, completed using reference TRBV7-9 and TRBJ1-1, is DTGVSQNPRHKITKRGQNVTFRCDPISEHNRLYWYRQTLGQGPEFLTYFQNEAQLEKSRLLSDRFSAERPKGSFSTLEIQRTEQGDSAMYLCASSLARQVNTEAFFGQGTRLTVV.

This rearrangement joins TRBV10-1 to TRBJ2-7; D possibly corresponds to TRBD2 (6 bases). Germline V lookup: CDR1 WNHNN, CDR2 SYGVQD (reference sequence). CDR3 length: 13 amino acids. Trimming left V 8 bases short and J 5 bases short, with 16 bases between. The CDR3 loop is CASAGGSVDEQYF. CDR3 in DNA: TGCGCCAGCGCCGGGGGATCTGTTGACGAGCAGTACTTC.

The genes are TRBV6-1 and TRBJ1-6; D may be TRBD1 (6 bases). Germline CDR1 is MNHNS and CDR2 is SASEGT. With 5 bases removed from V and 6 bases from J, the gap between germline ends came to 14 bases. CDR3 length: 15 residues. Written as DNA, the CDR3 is TGTGCCAGCAGTTCCCGGGACATTGGTAATTCACCCCTCCACTTT. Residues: CASSSRDIGNSPLHF.

The CDR3 sequence: CASSLEGWGHQFF. The CDR3 DNA reads as TGCGCCAGCAGCTTGGAGGGTTGGGGGCATCAGTTCTTC. The J gene is TRBJ2-1, the V gene TRBV5-1; D perhaps matches TRBD1 (6 bases). CDR3 length: 13 amino acids. CDR1 and CDR2 (germline): SGHRS, YFSETQ. V was cut by 0 bases and J by 13 bases, with 14 bases left in between.

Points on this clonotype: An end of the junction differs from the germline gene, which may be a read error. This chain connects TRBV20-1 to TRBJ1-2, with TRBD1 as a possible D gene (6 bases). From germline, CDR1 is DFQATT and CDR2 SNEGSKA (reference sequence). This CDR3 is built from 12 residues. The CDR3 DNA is TGCAGTGCTGGAGACAGGTCTCGGGGCTACACCTTC. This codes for CSAGDRSRGYTF.

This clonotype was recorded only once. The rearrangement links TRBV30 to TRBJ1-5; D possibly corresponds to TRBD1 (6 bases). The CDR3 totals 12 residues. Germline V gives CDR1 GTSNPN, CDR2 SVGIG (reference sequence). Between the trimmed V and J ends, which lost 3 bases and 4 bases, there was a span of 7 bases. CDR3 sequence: CAWSQGNQPQHF. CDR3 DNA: TGTGCCTGGAGCCAGGGGAATCAGCCCCAGCATTTT.

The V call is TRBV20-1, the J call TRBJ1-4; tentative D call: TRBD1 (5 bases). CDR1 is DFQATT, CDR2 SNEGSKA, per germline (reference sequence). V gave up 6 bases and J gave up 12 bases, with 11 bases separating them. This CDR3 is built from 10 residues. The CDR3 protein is CSAGGAQLFF. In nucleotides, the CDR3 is TGCAGTGCCGGGGGTGCGCAACTGTTTTTT.

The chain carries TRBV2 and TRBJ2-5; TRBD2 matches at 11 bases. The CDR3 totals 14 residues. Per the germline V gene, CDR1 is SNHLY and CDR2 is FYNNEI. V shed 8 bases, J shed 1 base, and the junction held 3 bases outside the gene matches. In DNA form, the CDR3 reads TGTGCCAGCCGTAGCGGGAGGGTCCAAGAGACCCAGTACTTC. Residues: CASRSGRVQETQYF.

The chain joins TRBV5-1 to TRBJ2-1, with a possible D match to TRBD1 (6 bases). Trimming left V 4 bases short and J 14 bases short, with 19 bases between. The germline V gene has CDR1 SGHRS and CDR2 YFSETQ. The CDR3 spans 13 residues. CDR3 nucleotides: TGCGCCAGCAGCAGAGAAAGAGGGTCAGGGGAGTTCTTC. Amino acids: CASSRERGSGEFF.